The 18 T cell receptor beta chains reported below all come from one sample, sequenced in a study of post-analysis software for immune sequencing data. Antigen specificity for these receptors is unknown. General study points: Five TRBV segments were more frequent in patients than controls; TRBV5-6, TRBV5-1 and TRBV20-1 belonged to this group.

Unique molecular identifiers featured in each of the TCR beta cDNA libraries. TCRdb re-called the PCR reads with MiXCR, one entry per CDR3 protein. In the table there are roughly 200,000 distinct CDR3 sequences, over 25% of which are singletons. The sample comprised blood. The receptors stem from a girl aged 2-17 years with multiple sclerosis.

This clonotype was picked up many times. The chain has TRBV12-3 or TRBV12-4 and TRBJ1-2; 8 positions match TRBD1. The CDR3 length is 16 residues. V lost 2 bases and J lost 8; bases outside the gene matches: 13. CDR3 loop: CASSLSRGDRGNGYTF. CDR3 nucleotide sequence: TGTGCCAGCAGTTTATCCCGAGGCGACAGGGGAAACGGCTACACCTTC.

This clonotype was seen many times. V is TRBV12-3 or TRBV12-4 and J is TRBJ2-4; D is ambiguous. Trimming left V 4 bases short and J 15 bases short, with 13 bases between. The CDR3 consists of 11 residues. The CDR3: CASSSSSRRYF. The CDR3 DNA sequence: TGTGCCAGCAGTTCGAGCAGCCGTCGGTACTTC.

The chain combines TRBV6-2 or TRBV6-3 with TRBJ2-3; 9 bases map to TRBD2. From germline, CDR1 is MNHEY and CDR2 SVGEGT. There are 14 residues in the CDR3. The J segment lost 3 bases and the V segment lost 7 bases, leaving 5 bases of the junction unmatched. DNA of the CDR3: TGTGCCAGCACGGTAGCGGGAGAAACAGATACGCAGTATTTT. It codes for CASTVAGETDTQYF.

This clonotype showed up just a few times. The rearrangement links TRBV19 to TRBJ2-5; 9 bases line up with TRBD2. This CDR3 comprises 13 residues. V was pared by 6 bases and J by 5 bases, with 4 bases of the junction left unmatched. CDR1 is LNHDA and CDR2 is SQIVND in the germline V gene (reference sequence). The CDR3 sequence is CASSRTSGETQYF. The CDR3 DNA is TGTGCCAGTAGCCGCACTAGCGGGGAGACCCAGTACTTC.

V and J are TRBV20-1 and TRBJ1-4; 7 bases agree with TRBD1. V lost 4 bases to trimming and J lost 6 bases; unmatched junction nucleotides: 8. The CDR3 spans 14 residues. CDR1 is DFQATT and CDR2 is SNEGSKA in the germline V gene (reference sequence). The CDR3, as DNA: TGCAGTGCTATAAGACAGGGTTATTATGAAAAACTGTTTTTT. Translation: CSAIRQGYYEKLFF.

Turning to this clonotype: A clone one base away is much larger, so this may be a read error. The J gene is TRBJ2-6, the V gene TRBV24-1; D is uncertain. Germline assignment: CDR1 KGHDR and CDR2 SFDVKD. This CDR3 comprises 13 residues. Trimming stripped 7 bases from V and 0 bases from J, with 3 bases between. CDR3 residues: CATRVSGANVLTF. CDR3 sequence (DNA): TGTGCCACCAGGGTCTCTGGGGCCAACGTCCTGACTTTC.

The CDR3 sequence: CSARGQGSSYEQYF. CDR3 DNA: TGCAGTGCTAGAGGGCAGGGCAGTTCCTACGAGCAGTACTTC. This sequence joins TRBV20-1 and TRBJ2-7; possible D gene TRBD1, 5 bases. The CDR3 has 14 amino acids. CDR1 is DFQATT, CDR2 SNEGSKA, per germline (reference sequence). The V and J ends lost 1 base and 1 base respectively, with 11 bases between them.

The rearrangement uses TRBV12-3 or TRBV12-4 and TRBJ1-1, with D maybe TRBD1 (5 bases). The CDR3 runs 14 residues. Trimming removed 5 bases from V and 2 bases from J, with 12 bases in between. This CDR3 reads CASSGRGVNTEAFF. The CDR3 nucleotides read TGTGCCAGCAGTGGACGGGGCGTCAACACTGAAGCTTTCTTT.

In this sample, this clonotype turned up many times. V is TRBV7-8 and J is TRBJ2-5, with 10 bases matching TRBD1. The CDR3 spans 15 residues. The V and J ends lost 5 bases and 2 bases, in that order; junction bases with no gene match: 5. Per the germline V gene, CDR1 is SGHVS and CDR2 is FQNEAQ. The CDR3 sequence: CASSHDRGQQETQYF. The CDR3 DNA reads TGTGCCAGCAGCCACGACAGGGGGCAACAAGAGACCCAGTACTTC.

The chain uses TRBV30 and TRBJ1-2; no clear D gene. Trimming pared 0 bases from V and 5 bases from J, leaving 10 bases between. Germline values: CDR1 GTSNPN, CDR2 SVGIG (reference sequence). This CDR3 has 13 amino acids. CDR3 sequence (DNA): TGTGCCTGGAGTGTTCTGACCGTTTATGGCTACACCTTC. It codes for CAWSVLTVYGYTF.

The table lists this clonotype with many counts. The chain combines TRBV20-1 with TRBJ2-7; TRBD2 agrees at 9 bases. There are 14 residues in the CDR3. J was trimmed by 3 bases and V by 1 base; bases with no gene match: 4. Germline loops: CDR1 DFQATT, CDR2 SNEGSKA (reference sequence). Here the CDR3 DNA reads TGCAGTGCTAGAGTAGGTAGCGGGAGCTACGAGCAGTACTTC. Residues: CSARVGSGSYEQYF.

This chain uses TRBV28 with TRBJ2-7, with unresolved D. CDR1 MDHEN and CDR2 SYDVKM come from the germline V gene. V was pared by 7 bases and J by 7 bases, with 26 bases between. CDR3 length: 16 amino acids. DNA of the CDR3: TGTGCCAGCATCGACTCCTCCGGGTCCCCCTCCTTTGAGCAGTACTTC. Protein product: CASIDSSGSPSFEQYF.

This clonotype has at least ten counts. The chain recombines TRBV11-2 with TRBJ2-1, with 9 bases lining up with TRBD1. Germline trimming cut 6 bases from V and 6 bases from J; bases unmatched to any gene: 12. The CDR3 contains 16 residues. The V gene's germline CDR1 is SGHAT and CDR2 FQNNGV. CDR3 nucleotide sequence: TGTGCCAGCAGTCCGCCCCGGGACAGGGTAGTCAATGAGCAGTTCTTC. It specifies CASSPPRDRVVNEQFF.

The sample holds many counts of this clonotype. V and J are TRBV29-1 and TRBJ1-5, with 7 bases fitting TRBD1. The CDR3 covers 14 residues. V shed 4 bases and J 7 bases; nucleotides not matched to a gene: 10. CDR1 and CDR2 (germline): SQVTM, ANQGSEA. CDR3 nucleotide sequence: TGCAGCGTTGCATCGGCAGGGGGATCGCAGCCCCAGCATTTT. Protein sequence: CSVASAGGSQPQHF.

The V call is TRBV3-1, the J call TRBJ1-2; D is undetermined. V was cut by 0 bases and J by 9 bases, with 8 bases left in between. CDR3 length equals 12 residues. The germline gives CDR1 LGHDT, CDR2 YNNKEL (reference sequence). The CDR3: CASSQDNRRYTF. The CDR3 DNA reads as TGTGCCAGCAGCCAAGATAACCGGCGCTACACCTTC.

The J gene is TRBJ2-7, the V gene TRBV28, with TRBD2 matching 9 bases. The germline V gene has CDR1 MDHEN and CDR2 SYDVKM. V was clipped by 3 bases and J by 4 bases; unmatched bases: 10. The CDR3 consists of 16 residues. The CDR3 DNA sequence: TGTGCCAGCAGTTTCAGTGCGGGAGGGCCTTTATACGAGCAGTACTTC. Amino acid sequence: CASSFSAGGPLYEQYF.

This clonotype was counted ten times or more. This rearrangement joins TRBV28 to TRBJ2-5; 10 positions match TRBD2. J was trimmed by 7 bases and V by 7 bases; bases with no gene match: 12. There are 15 residues in the CDR3. The germline CDR1 and CDR2 sequences are MDHEN and SYDVKM. This CDR3 reads CASNPKLAGLRTQYF. The DNA of the CDR3 is TGTGCCAGCAATCCTAAACTAGCGGGGCTCAGGACCCAGTACTTC.

The V and J genes are TRBV7-2 and TRBJ2-3; weak D call: TRBD1 (6 bases). Between the trimmed V and J ends, which lost 5 bases and 1 base, there was a span of 13 bases. Germline V gene sequence: CDR1 SGHTA, CDR2 FQGNSA. This CDR3 is 15 amino acids long. Written as DNA, the CDR3 is TGTGCCAGCAGCGGACAGCATAGCGGCACAGATACGCAGTATTTT. Residues: CASSGQHSGTDTQYF.